One and the same sample provided the 21 T cell receptor beta chains below, sequenced in a study of CD8 T cells in ankylosing spondylitis. Via MiXCR, TCRdb re-called the 5' RACE reads, giving one row per CDR3 protein. This table has approximately 92,000 distinct CDR3 sequences, 7.5% to 9% appearing once. Specimen: blood, either unsorted or a sorted T cell fraction (not recorded which). The receptor source for this set is a male donor with ankylosing spondylitis or in good health (not recorded which).

This clonotype was found many times. This sequence joins TRBV5-1 and TRBJ2-7; TRBD1 matches at 8 bases. Germline V gene lookup returns CDR1 SGHRS and CDR2 YFSETQ. The V gene end was trimmed by 0 bases and the J gene end by 4 bases; junction bases not matched to a gene: 6. The CDR3 extends over 15 amino acids. The CDR3 here is CASSLVGTGSYEQYF. The CDR3 DNA sequence: TGCGCCAGCAGCTTGGTCGGGACAGGCTCTTACGAGCAGTACTTC.

There are many counts of this clonotype. The chain links TRBV12-3 or TRBV12-4 to TRBJ2-3; tentative D call: TRBD1 (6 bases). This CDR3 spans 18 amino acids. The V end was cut by 1 base, the J end by 0 bases, with 17 bases between. The CDR3 sequence: CASSLGAGDPPSTDTQYF. CDR3 in DNA: TGTGCCAGCAGTTTAGGGGCAGGGGATCCCCCTAGCACAGATACGCAGTATTTT.

This clonotype has at least ten counts. The genes are TRBV27 and TRBJ2-1; D is unresolved. The length of the CDR3 is 16 residues. V was clipped by 2 bases and J by 0 bases, with 11 bases between them. Looked up from germline, CDR1 is MNHEY and CDR2 is SMNVEV (reference sequence). As DNA, the CDR3 is TGTGCCAGCAGTTTAAAGGGTTCAAGCTCCTACAATGAGCAGTTCTTC. It translates to CASSLKGSSSYNEQFF.

This clonotype was seen many times. CDR3 amino acids: CSREKREIYNEQFF. As DNA, the CDR3 is TGCAGTCGCGAAAAGCGGGAGATCTACAATGAGCAGTTCTTC. The chain links TRBV20-1 to TRBJ2-1; 8 positions agree with TRBD2. The CDR3 runs to 14 residues. The trim removed 8 bases at V and 3 bases at J, leaving 9 bases unmatched. The germline V gene has CDR1 DFQATT and CDR2 SNEGSKA (reference sequence).

This clonotype was seen many times. This chain uses TRBV5-6 with TRBJ2-3; D remains unclear. With 1 base removed from V and 5 bases from J, the gap between germline ends came to 5 bases. The CDR3 runs 12 residues. Germline CDR1 is SGHDT and CDR2 is YYEEEE. As DNA, the CDR3 is TGTGCCAGCAGCTTGAACCAAGATACGCAGTATTTT. Translated, it gives CASSLNQDTQYF.

This clonotype was recorded many times. The J gene is TRBJ2-4, the V gene TRBV20-1; D perhaps matches TRBD2 (5 bases). The CDR3 is 15 residues long. The germline V gene has CDR1 DFQATT and CDR2 SNEGSKA (reference sequence). The V end lost 6 bases, the J end lost 0 bases, and 15 bases lay between the germline ends. CDR3 residues: CSAIARALAKNIQYF. The CDR3 region has the DNA TGCAGTGCCATAGCGAGGGCACTAGCCAAAAACATTCAGTACTTC.

This clonotype was counted at least ten times. The V and J genes are TRBV6-1 and TRBJ2-1, with 9 positions matching TRBD2. V was pared by 6 bases and J by 6 bases, with 6 bases of the junction left unmatched. CDR1 MNHNS and CDR2 SASEGT come from the germline V gene. This CDR3 spans 14 amino acids. The CDR3 reads CASRRISGSNEQFF. The CDR3 DNA follows: TGTGCCAGCAGACGCATTAGCGGGAGCAATGAGCAGTTCTTC.

This chain uses TRBV6-5 with TRBJ2-2, with TRBD2 matching 11 bases. The CDR3 loop spans 17 amino acids. Germline V gives CDR1 MNHEY, CDR2 SVGAGI. V lost 4 bases and J lost 5; bases outside the gene matches: 9. The CDR3 region is CASSFESSGGRTGELFF. The CDR3 DNA reads as TGTGCCAGCAGTTTTGAGTCTAGCGGGGGGCGAACCGGGGAGCTGTTTTTT.

Ten or more counts support this clonotype. V and J are TRBV11-2 and TRBJ2-3; 8 bases are shared with TRBD1. J gave up 4 bases and V 5 bases, and 2 bases lay outside the gene matches. Per the germline V gene, CDR1 is SGHAT and CDR2 is FQNNGV. This CDR3 contains 13 residues. CDR3 amino acids: CASSVDRADTQYF. CDR3 DNA: TGTGCCAGCAGCGTGGACAGGGCAGATACGCAGTATTTT.

This clonotype was observed a handful of times. V is TRBV29-1 and J is TRBJ2-3; D gene ambiguous. The CDR3 has 12 residues. The germline CDR1 and CDR2 sequences are SQVTM and ANQGSEA. With 5 bases removed from V and 0 bases from J, the gap between germline ends came to 6 bases. CDR3 sequence reads: CSVRASTDTQYF. Here the CDR3 DNA reads TGCAGCGTTCGGGCGAGCACAGATACGCAGTATTTT.

This clonotype has ten or more counts. This chain connects TRBV12-3 or TRBV12-4 to TRBJ1-2; no firm D call. The CDR3 length is 12 residues. Deletions cut 6 bases from V and 7 bases from J, with 12 bases between. The CDR3 DNA follows: TGTGCCAGCAGCCAAAGATTAGGTGGCTACACCTTC. This sequence encodes CASSQRLGGYTF.

This clonotype was counted many times. The V call is TRBV30, the J call TRBJ2-1, with TRBD2 as a possible D gene (5 bases). CDR1 and CDR2 from the germline V gene are GTSNPN and SVGIG (reference sequence). V was clipped by 6 bases and J by 9 bases, with 12 bases between them. This CDR3 region has 11 residues. CDR3 nucleotides: TGTGCCTGCGACATAGGAGGTGAGCAGTTCTTC. The encoded protein is CACDIGGEQFF.

There are many counts of this clonotype. The chain uses TRBV7-8 and TRBJ2-5, with 7 bases matching TRBD2. CDR3 size: 15 residues. Germline CDR1 SGHVS, CDR2 FQNEAQ. Trimming at V came to 4 bases and at J to 4 bases, leaving 9 bases not matched to a gene. DNA for the CDR3: TGTGCCAGCAGCTGGGCTGGGGGGGGATCAGAGACCCAGTACTTC. It is translated as CASSWAGGGSETQYF.

The J gene is TRBJ2-3, the V gene TRBV7-8, with 9 bases that match TRBD2. Germline V gives CDR1 SGHVS, CDR2 FQNEAQ. V was pared by 2 bases and J by 6 bases, with 9 bases of the junction left unmatched. The CDR3 has 16 residues. CDR3 sequence reads: CASSLIRLAVRDTQYF. As DNA, the CDR3 is TGTGCCAGCAGCTTAATCCGACTAGCGGTGAGGGATACGCAGTATTTT.

The chain links TRBV29-1 to TRBJ2-3, with D possibly being TRBD2 (6 bases). The CDR3 spans 14 residues. V gave up 7 bases and J gave up 2 bases, with 16 bases separating them. The germline V gene encodes CDR1 SQVTM and CDR2 ANQGSEA. The CDR3 here is CSASRDWDTDTQYF. CDR3 coding DNA: TGCAGCGCGTCCCGGGACTGGGACACAGATACGCAGTATTTT.

This clonotype was observed at least ten times. The chain joins TRBV20-1 to TRBJ2-5; D is unclear. Germline CDR1 reads DFQATT; CDR2 reads SNEGSKA (reference sequence). Trimming removed 0 bases from V and 2 bases from J, with 13 bases in between. There are 15 residues in the CDR3. The CDR3: CSARDLLGPQETQYF. The CDR3 DNA reads as TGCAGTGCTAGAGATCTGCTAGGACCGCAAGAGACCCAGTACTTC.

This clonotype was found a few times. V and J are TRBV19 and TRBJ1-5; the D is unclear. CDR3 length equals 18 residues. Per the germline V gene, CDR1 is LNHDA and CDR2 is SQIVND (reference sequence). V lost 4 bases and J lost 2, with 21 bases in between. The CDR3 region has the DNA TGTGCCAGTAGTAGCCTCCCCCCCGCTATGGGTGGCAATCAGCCCCAGCATTTT. Its protein product is CASSSLPPAMGGNQPQHF.

This clonotype occurred many times. The genes are TRBV6-1 and TRBJ2-5, with 12 nucleotides matching TRBD1. Germline CDR1 MNHNS, CDR2 SASEGT. The V segment lost 7 bases and the J segment 5 bases; nucleotides outside the gene matches: 11. The CDR3 spans 16 residues. For the CDR3, the DNA is TGTGCCAGCACGCCGTGGGACAGGGGGCTTCAGGAGACCCAGTACTTC. Protein: CASTPWDRGLQETQYF.

This clonotype was counted at least ten times. The V gene is TRBV6-5, the J gene TRBJ2-3, with D perhaps being TRBD1 or TRBD2 (5 bases each). The ends were cut back, 3 bases at V and 4 bases at J, with 11 bases in the middle. The CDR3 has 14 amino acids. Germline V gene lookup returns CDR1 MNHEY and CDR2 SVGAGI. The chain's CDR3 is CASSYDGGSDTQYF. The CDR3, as DNA: TGTGCCAGCAGTTATGATGGGGGTTCAGATACGCAGTATTTT.

This rearrangement joins TRBV29-1 to TRBJ2-7; 10 bases are shared with TRBD1. After removal of 6 bases from V and 5 bases from J, the junction contained 10 bases not matched to a gene. CDR1 is SQVTM and CDR2 is ANQGSEA in the germline V gene. This CDR3 is built from 14 residues. The CDR3 here is CSVVDRGRFNEQYF. CDR3 DNA sequence: TGCAGCGTCGTCGACAGGGGGCGTTTCAACGAGCAGTACTTC.

The sample holds many counts of this clonotype. CDR3 nucleotides: TGTGCCACCAGTGACCCGACAGATTCGGATCAGCCCCAGCATTTT. Translation gives CATSDPTDSDQPQHF. The V gene is TRBV24-1, the J gene TRBJ1-5; TRBD1 is a possible D gene (5 bases). The CDR3 has 15 amino acids. Looked up from germline, CDR1 is KGHDR and CDR2 is SFDVKD. The V end lost 4 bases, the J end lost 5 bases, and 14 bases lay between the germline ends.